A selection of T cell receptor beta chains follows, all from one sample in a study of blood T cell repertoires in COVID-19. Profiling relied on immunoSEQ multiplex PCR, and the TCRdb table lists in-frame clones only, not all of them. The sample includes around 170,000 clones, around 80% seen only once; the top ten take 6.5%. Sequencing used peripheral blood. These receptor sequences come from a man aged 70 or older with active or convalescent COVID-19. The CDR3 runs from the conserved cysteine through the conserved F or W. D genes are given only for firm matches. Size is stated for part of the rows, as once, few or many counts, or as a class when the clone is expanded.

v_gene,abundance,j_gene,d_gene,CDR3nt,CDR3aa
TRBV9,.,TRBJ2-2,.,TGTGCCAGCAGCGTAGGGGCTAGCTTTGCCGCCGGGGAGCTGTTTTTT,CASSVGASFAAGELFF
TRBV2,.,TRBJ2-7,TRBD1,TGTGCCAGCAATCCCGGGACAGACGACGAGCAGTACTTC,CASNPGTDDEQYF
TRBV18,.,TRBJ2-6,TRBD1,TGTGCCAGCTCCCCCCGACAGGGAAGCGCTGGGGCCAACGTCCTGACTTTC,CASSPRQGSAGANVLTF
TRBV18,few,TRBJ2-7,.,TGTGCCAGCTCCCCAGGGTCAGGGGGGAAGGAGCAGTACTTC,CASSPGSGGKEQYF
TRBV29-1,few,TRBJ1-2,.,TGCAGCGTTGAGCAAGACAGCTATGGCTACACCTTC,CSVEQDSYGYTF
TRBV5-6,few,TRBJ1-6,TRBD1,TGTGCCAGCAGCTTAACAGGGGTTTCACCCCTCCACTTT,CASSLTGVSPLHF
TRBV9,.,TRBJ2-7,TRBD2,TGTGCCAGCAGTGTTAGCGGGGACTACGAGCAGTACTTC,CASSVSGDYEQYF
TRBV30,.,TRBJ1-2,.,TGTGCCTGGAGTGTACTGGGGCCGGCTGGCTACACCTTC,CAWSVLGPAGYTF
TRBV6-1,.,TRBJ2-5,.,TGTGCCAGCAGTGAAGTCGGGCAAGAGACCCAGTACTTC,CASSEVGQETQYF
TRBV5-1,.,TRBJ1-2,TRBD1,TGCGCCAGCAGCTTGGGGGGGACAGTCAATTATGGCTACACCTTC,CASSLGGTVNYGYTF
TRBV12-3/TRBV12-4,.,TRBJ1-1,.,TGTGCCAGCTCCGACCTAGACACTGAAGCTTTCTTT,CASSDLDTEAFF
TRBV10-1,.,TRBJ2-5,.,TGCGCCAGCAGCCTCTCTACGCAAGAGACCCAGTACTTC,CASSLSTQETQYF
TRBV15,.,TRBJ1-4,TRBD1,TGTGCCACCAGCAGGCGGGACAGGGGGCGTGTTGAAAAACTGTTTTTT,CATSRRDRGRVEKLFF
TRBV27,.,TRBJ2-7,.,TGTGCCAGCAGTTTACACAGCTCCTACGAGCAGTACTTC,CASSLHSSYEQYF
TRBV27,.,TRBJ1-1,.,TGTGCCAGCTCCCCCATCATCGGAGGAAAGGTAGGGGAGGCTGAAGCTTTCTTT,CASSPIIGGKVGEAEAFF
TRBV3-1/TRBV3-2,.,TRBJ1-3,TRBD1,TGTGCCAGCAGCCAAGCGGACAGGGGGGGAAACACCATATATTTT,CASSQADRGGNTIYF
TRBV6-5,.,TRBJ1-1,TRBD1,TGTGCCAGCAGCGCAACAGGGGACAACACTGAAGCTTTCTTT,CASSATGDNTEAFF
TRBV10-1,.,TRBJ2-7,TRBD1,TGCGCCAGCAGTGAGTCGGGACAGGGGAAGAACGAGCAGTACTTC,CASSESGQGKNEQYF
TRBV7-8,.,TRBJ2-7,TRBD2,TGTGCCAGCAACCAGCGGGGGGCGTGGTACGAGCAGTACTTC,CASNQRGAWYEQYF
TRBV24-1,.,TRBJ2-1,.,TGTGCCACCAGCCCTGCTAGTGGATCCTACAATGAGCAGTTCTTC,CATSPASGSYNEQFF
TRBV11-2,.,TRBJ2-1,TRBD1,TGTGCCAGCAGCTTAGGACAGGGACCCTACAATGAGCAGTTCTTC,CASSLGQGPYNEQFF
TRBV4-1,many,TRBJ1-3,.,TGCGCCAGCAGCCAAGAAGACAGAAAATATTTT,CASSQEDRKYF
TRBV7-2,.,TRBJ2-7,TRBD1,TGTGCCAGCAGCTTACAGCAGGGGACAGGTCTCTACGAGCAGTACTTC,CASSLQQGTGLYEQYF
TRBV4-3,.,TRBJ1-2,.,TGCGCCAGCAGCCAAGATCGCCCGGGGATTGGAGGCTACACCTTC,CASSQDRPGIGGYTF
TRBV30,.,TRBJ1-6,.,TGTGCCCTCTCCGCGGGGAGGAGCTCCTATAATTCACCCCTCCACTTT,CALSAGRSSYNSPLHF
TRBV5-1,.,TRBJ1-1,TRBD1,TGCGCCAGCAGCCCACTTCCCGGGACAGGGTGGACTGAAGCTTTCTTT,CASSPLPGTGWTEAFF
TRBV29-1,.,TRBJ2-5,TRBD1,TGCAGCGTTTTAGGACAGGGGAGTTCGGGGACCCAGTACTTC,CSVLGQGSSGTQYF
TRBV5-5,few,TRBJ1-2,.,TGTGCCAGCAGCTTGGAAAAGTATGGCGCAGGGCAGGATGGCTACACCTTC,CASSLEKYGAGQDGYTF
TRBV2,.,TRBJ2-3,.,TGTGCCAGCAGACCCCGGGGAACCGCTGATACGCAGTATTTT,CASRPRGTADTQYF
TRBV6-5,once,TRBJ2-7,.,TGTGCCAGCAGTTACTCAGGGCAGGGGGGATACTACGAGCAGTACTTC,CASSYSGQGGYYEQYF
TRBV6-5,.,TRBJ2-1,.,TGTGCCAGCAGGGAGCGGAGTGAGCAGTTCTTC,CASRERSEQFF
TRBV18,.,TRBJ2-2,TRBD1,TGTGCCAGCTCACCAAGGTGGGCGGACAGGGATTACACCGGGGAGCTGTTTTTT,CASSPRWADRDYTGELFF
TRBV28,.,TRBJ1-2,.,TGTGCCAGCAGATACCAGGACTTTCGCTACACCTTC,CASRYQDFRYTF
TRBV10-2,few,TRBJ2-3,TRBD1,TGCGCCAGCAATCCGGGACAGGGTCTTGCGTATTTT,CASNPGQGLAYF
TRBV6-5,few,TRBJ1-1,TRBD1,TGTGCCAGCAGTTACACAGGGGGCACTGAAGCTTTCTTT,CASSYTGGTEAFF
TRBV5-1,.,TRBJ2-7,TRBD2,TGCGCCAGCGCCGATTCTAGCGGAACCTACGAGCAGTACTTC,CASADSSGTYEQYF
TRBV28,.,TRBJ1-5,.,TGTGCCAGCAGTCCCGGTCTAGGTCGTCAGCCCCAGCATTTT,CASSPGLGRQPQHF